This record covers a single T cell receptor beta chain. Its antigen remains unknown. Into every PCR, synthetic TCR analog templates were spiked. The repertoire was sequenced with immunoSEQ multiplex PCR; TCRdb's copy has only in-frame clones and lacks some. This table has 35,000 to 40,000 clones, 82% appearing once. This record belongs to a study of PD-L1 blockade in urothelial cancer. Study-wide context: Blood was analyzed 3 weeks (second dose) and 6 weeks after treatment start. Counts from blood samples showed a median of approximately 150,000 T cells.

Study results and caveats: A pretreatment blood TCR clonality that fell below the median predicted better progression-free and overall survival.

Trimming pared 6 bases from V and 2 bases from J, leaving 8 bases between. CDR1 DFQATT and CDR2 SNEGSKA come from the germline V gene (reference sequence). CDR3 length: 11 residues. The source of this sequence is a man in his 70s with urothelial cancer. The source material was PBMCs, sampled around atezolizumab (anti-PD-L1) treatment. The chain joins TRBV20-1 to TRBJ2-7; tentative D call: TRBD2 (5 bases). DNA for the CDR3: TGCAGTGCGCGGGCGACCTACGAGCAGTACTTC. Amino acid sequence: CSARATYEQYF.